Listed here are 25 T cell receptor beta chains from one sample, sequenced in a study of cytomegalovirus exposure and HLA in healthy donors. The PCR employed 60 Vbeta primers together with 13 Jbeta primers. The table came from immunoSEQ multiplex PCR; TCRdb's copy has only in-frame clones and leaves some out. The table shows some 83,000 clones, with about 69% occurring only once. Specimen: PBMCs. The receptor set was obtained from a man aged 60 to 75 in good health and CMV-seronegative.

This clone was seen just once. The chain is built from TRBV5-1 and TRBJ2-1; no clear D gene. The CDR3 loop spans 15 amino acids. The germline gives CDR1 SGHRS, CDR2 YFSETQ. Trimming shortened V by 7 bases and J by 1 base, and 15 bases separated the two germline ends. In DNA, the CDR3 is TGCGCCAGCGGATCACTATCCGGGTCCTACAATGAGCAGTTCTTC. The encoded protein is CASGSLSGSYNEQFF.

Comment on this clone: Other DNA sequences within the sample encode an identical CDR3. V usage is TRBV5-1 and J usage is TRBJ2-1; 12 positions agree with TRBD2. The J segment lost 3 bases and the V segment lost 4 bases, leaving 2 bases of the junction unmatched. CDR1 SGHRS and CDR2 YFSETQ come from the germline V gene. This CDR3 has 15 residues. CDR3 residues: CASSLTSGGYNEQFF. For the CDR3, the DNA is TGCGCCAGCAGCCTGACTAGCGGGGGCTACAATGAGCAGTTCTTC. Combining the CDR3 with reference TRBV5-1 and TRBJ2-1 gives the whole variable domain KAGVTQTPRYLIKTRGQQVTLSCSPISGHRSVSWYQQTPGQGLQFLFEYFSETQRNKGNFPGRFSGRQFSNSRSEMNVSTLELGDSALYLCASSLTSGGYNEQFFGPGTRLTVL.

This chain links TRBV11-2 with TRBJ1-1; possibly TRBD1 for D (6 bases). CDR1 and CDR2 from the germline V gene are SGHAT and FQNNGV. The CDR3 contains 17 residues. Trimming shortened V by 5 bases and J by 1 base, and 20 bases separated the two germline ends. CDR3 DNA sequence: TGTGCCAGCAGCCCCTCACGCAGGGGATATTCGAACACTGAAGCTTTCTTT. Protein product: CASSPSRRGYSNTEAFF.

The CDR3 DNA reads TGTGCCAGCAGTGAATATGCGACGGGGGAGACCCAGTACTTC. Translation: CASSEYATGETQYF. The rearrangement joins TRBV25-1 to TRBJ2-5; tentative D call: TRBD2 (5 bases). CDR3 length: 14 residues. V was trimmed by 0 bases and J by 5 bases, leaving 10 bases between them. Looked up from germline, CDR1 is MGHDK and CDR2 is SYGVNS.

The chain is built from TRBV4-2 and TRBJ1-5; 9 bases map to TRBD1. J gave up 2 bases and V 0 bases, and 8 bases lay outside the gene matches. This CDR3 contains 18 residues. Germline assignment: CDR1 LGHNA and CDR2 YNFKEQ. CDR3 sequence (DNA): TGTGCCAGCAGCCAAGACAAACAGGGGGCGCTGGGCAATCAGCCCCAGCATTTT. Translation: CASSQDKQGALGNQPQHF.

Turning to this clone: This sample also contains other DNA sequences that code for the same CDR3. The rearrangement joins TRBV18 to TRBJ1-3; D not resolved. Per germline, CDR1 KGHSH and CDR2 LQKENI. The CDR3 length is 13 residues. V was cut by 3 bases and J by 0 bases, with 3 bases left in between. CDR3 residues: CASSPSSGNTIYF. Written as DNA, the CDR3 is TGTGCCAGCTCACCTAGCTCTGGAAACACCATATATTTT.

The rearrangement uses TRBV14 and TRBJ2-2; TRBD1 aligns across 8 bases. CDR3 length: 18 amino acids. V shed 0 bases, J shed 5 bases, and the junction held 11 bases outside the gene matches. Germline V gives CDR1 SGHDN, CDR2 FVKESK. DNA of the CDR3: TGTGCCAGCAGCCAAGACTGGAGGGACAGGACCAAAACCGGGGAGCTGTTTTTT. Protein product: CASSQDWRDRTKTGELFF.

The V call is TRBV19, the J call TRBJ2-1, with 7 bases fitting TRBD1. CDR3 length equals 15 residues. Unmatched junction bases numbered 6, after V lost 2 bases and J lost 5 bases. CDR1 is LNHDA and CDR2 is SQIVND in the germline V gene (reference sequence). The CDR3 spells CASSIKGQSHNEQFF. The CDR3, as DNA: TGTGCCAGTAGTATAAAGGGACAGTCCCACAATGAGCAGTTCTTC.

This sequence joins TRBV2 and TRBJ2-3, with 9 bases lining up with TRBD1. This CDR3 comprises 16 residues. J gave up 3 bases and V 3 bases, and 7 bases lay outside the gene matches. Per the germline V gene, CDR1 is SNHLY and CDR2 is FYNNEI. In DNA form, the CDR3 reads TGTGCCAGCAGTGACCGACAGGGGGTCTCGACAGATACGCAGTATTTT. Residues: CASSDRQGVSTDTQYF.

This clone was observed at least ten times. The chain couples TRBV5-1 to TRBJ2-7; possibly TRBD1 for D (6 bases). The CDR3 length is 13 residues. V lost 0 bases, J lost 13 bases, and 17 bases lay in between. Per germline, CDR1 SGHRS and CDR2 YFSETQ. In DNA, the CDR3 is TGCGCCAGCAGCTTGGTCTCCGGACAGAGGGAATACTTC. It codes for CASSLVSGQREYF.

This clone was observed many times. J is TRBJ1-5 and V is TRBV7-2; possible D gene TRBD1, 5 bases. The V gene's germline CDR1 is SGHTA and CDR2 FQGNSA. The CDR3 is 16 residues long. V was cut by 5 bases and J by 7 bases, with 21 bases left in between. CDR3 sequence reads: CASSRGGDTRVQPQHF. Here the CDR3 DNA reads TGTGCCAGCAGCCGCGGCGGTGACACCAGGGTACAGCCCCAGCATTTT.

The CDR3 reads CASSVGQNTDTQYF. DNA of the CDR3: TGTGCCAGCAGCGTGGGACAGAACACAGATACGCAGTATTTT. The chain employs TRBV7-9 and TRBJ2-3; TRBD1 agrees at 7 bases. The CDR3 is 14 residues long. The germline V gene has CDR1 SEHNR and CDR2 FQNEAQ (reference sequence). V trimming: 5 bases; J trimming: 2 bases; junction bases outside the gene matches: 4.

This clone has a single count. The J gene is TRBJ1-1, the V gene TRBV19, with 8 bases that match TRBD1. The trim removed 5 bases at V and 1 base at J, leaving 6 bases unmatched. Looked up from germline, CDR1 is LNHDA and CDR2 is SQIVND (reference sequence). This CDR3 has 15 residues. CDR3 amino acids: CASSHLDRENTEAFF. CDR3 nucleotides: TGTGCCAGTAGTCACCTGGACAGGGAGAACACTGAAGCTTTCTTT.

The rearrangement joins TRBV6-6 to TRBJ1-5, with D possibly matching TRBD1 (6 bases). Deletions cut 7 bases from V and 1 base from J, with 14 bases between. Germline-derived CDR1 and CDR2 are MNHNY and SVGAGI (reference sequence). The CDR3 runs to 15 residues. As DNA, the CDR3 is TGTGCCAGCAACACCAGGGGTTCAAGCAATCAGCCCCAGCATTTT. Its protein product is CASNTRGSSNQPQHF.

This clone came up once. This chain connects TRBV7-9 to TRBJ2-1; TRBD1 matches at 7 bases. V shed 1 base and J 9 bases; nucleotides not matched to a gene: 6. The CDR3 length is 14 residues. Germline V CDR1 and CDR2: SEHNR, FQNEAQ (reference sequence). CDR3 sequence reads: CASSLDDRVGEQFF. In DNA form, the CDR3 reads TGTGCCAGCAGCTTAGACGACAGGGTGGGTGAGCAGTTCTTC.

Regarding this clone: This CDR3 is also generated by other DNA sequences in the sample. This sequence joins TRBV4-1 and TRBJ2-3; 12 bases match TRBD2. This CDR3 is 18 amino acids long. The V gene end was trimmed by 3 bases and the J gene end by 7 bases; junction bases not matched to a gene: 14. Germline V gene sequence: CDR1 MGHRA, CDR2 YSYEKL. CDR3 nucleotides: TGCGCCAGCAGCCATCAGCTAGCGGGGGGGCCGAAAGTTAATACGCAGTATTTT. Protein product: CASSHQLAGGPKVNTQYF.

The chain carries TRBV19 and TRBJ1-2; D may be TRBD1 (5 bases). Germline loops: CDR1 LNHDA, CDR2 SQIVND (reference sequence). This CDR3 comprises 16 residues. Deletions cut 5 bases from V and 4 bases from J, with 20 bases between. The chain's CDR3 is CASSPSGLRDLYGYTF. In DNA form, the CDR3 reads TGTGCCAGTAGTCCGTCGGGACTTAGGGACCTCTATGGCTACACCTTC.

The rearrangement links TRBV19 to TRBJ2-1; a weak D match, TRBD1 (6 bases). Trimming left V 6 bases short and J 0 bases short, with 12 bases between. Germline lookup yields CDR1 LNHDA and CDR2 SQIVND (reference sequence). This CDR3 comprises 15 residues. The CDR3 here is CASRDSQSSYNEQFF. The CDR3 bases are TGTGCCAGTAGGGACAGTCAGAGCTCCTACAATGAGCAGTTCTTC.

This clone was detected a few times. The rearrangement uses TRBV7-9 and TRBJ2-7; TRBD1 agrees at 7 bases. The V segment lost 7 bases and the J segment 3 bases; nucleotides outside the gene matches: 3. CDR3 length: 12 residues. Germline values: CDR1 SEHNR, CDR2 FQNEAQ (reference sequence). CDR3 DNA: TGTGCCAGCACGGGGACAGACTACGAGCAGTACTTC. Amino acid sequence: CASTGTDYEQYF.

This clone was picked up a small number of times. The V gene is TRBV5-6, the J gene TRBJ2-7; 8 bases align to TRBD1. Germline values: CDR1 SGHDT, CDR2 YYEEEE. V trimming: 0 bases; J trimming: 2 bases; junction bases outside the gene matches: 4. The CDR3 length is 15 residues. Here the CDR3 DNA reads TGTGCCAGCAGCTTGGGTCAGGGGGCTCCCTACGAGCAGTACTTC. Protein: CASSLGQGAPYEQYF.

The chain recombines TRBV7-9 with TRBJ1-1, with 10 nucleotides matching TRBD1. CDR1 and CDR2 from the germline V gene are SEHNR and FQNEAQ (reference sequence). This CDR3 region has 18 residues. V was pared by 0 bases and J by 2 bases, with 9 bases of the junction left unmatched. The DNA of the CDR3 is TGTGCCAGCAGCTTAGCGTTCGGGACAGGGGACTCTAACACTGAAGCTTTCTTT. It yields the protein CASSLAFGTGDSNTEAFF. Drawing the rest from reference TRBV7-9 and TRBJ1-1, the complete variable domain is DTGVSQNPRHKITKRGQNVTFRCDPISEHNRLYWYRQTLGQGPEFLTYFQNEAQLEKSRLLSDRFSAERPKGSFSTLEIQRTEQGDSAMYLCASSLAFGTGDSNTEAFFGQGTRLTVV.

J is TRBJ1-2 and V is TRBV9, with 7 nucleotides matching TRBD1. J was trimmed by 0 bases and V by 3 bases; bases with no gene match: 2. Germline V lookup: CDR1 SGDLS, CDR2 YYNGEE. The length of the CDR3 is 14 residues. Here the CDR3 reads CASSETGPNYGYTF. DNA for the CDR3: TGTGCCAGCAGCGAGACAGGGCCTAACTATGGCTACACCTTC.

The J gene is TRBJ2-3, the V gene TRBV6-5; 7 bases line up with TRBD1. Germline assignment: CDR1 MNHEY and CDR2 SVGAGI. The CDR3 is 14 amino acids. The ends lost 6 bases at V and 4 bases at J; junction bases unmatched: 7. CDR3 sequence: CASSPGQIADTQYF. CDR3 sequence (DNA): TGTGCCAGCAGCCCGGGACAGATAGCAGATACGCAGTATTTT.

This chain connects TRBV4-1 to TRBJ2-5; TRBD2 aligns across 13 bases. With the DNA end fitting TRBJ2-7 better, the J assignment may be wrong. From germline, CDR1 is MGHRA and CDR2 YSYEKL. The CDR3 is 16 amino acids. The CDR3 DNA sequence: TGCGCCAGCAGCCCGGGACTAGCGGGGCTCACCTACGAGCAGTACTTC. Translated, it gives CASSPGLAGLTYEQYF.

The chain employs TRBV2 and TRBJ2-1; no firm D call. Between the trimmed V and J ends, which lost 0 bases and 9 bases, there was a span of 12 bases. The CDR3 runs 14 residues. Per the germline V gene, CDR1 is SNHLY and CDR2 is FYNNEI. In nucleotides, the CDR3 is TGTGCCAGCAGTGAAGCGCGGCGCCAAGGTGAGCAGTTCTTC. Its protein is CASSEARRQGEQFF.